This T cell receptor (beta chain) was captured in a study of T cells in localized non-small cell lung cancer. The repertoire was sequenced with immunoSEQ multiplex PCR; TCRdb's copy has only in-frame clones and lacks some. The sample lists some 30,000 clones, around 90% occurring once. Study-wide results and caveats: A median of roughly 52 of the top 100 tumor clones appeared in adjacent lung, which was paired and uninvolved. Uninvolved neighboring lung showed the greatest T cell clonality, exceeding tumor.

V was cut by 3 bases and J by 8 bases, with 8 bases left in between. The CDR3 length is 11 residues. CDR1 is GTSNPN and CDR2 is SVGIG in the germline V gene (reference sequence). A remark on this clone: Its matching antigen is unknown. This same CDR3 is encoded by further DNA sequences in the sample.

The chain links TRBV30 to TRBJ2-1; a weak D match, TRBD2 (5 bases). This TCR was sampled from a female donor older than 55 with stage I lung adenocarcinoma. The starting material was peripheral blood, obtained before any cancer treatment. CDR3 sequence (DNA): TGTGCCTGGAGGGACGGGGATGAGCAGTTCTTC. This codes for CAWRDGDEQFF.